These 30 T cell receptor beta chains were all obtained from the same sample, sequenced in a study of shared clonotypes between healthy human individuals. Measured with immunoSEQ multiplex PCR; TCRdb has only the in-frame clones, and not every one. The table shows around 2,000,000 clones, with roughly 95% occurring only once. Naive CD8 cells were CD45RO-negative, positively selected for CCR7, excluding terminally differentiated effector memory CD45RA+ cells. The source material was naive CD8+ T cells sorted from blood. The receptors shown here come from a man younger than 35 in good health.

The rearrangement uses TRBV6-1 and TRBJ1-2; a weak D match, TRBD1 (6 bases). The V gene's germline CDR1 is MNHNS and CDR2 SASEGT. The CDR3 runs 15 residues. V lost 5 bases and J 0 bases, leaving 13 bases between the germline ends. The CDR3 DNA reads as TGTGCCAGCAGTCATGGACAGCAAGCTAACTATGGCTACACCTTC. Residues: CASSHGQQANYGYTF.

This chain uses TRBV11-2 with TRBJ2-3; the D call may be TRBD1 or TRBD2 (5 bases each). Per germline, CDR1 SGHAT and CDR2 FQNNGV. The length of the CDR3 is 16 residues. V was pared by 1 base and J by 1 base, with 12 bases between. The CDR3 here is CASSLGDAPRTDTQYF. DNA for the CDR3: TGTGCCAGCAGCTTAGGGGACGCTCCCCGCACAGATACGCAGTATTTT.

The V and J genes are TRBV5-1 and TRBJ1-6; no clear D gene. Germline assignment: CDR1 SGHRS and CDR2 YFSETQ. This CDR3 region has 17 residues. Trimming left V 0 bases short and J 0 bases short, with 10 bases between. The CDR3 DNA sequence: TGCGCCAGCAGCTTGGGGACGGGGAGCTCCTATAATTCACCCCTCCACTTT. It yields the protein CASSLGTGSSYNSPLHF. The full variable domain, completed using reference TRBV5-1 and TRBJ1-6, is KAGVTQTPRYLIKTRGQQVTLSCSPISGHRSVSWYQQTPGQGLQFLFEYFSETQRNKGNFPGRFSGRQFSNSRSEMNVSTLELGDSALYLCASSLGTGSSYNSPLHFGNGTRLTVT.

The chain uses TRBV2 and TRBJ1-4; 7 bases fit TRBD1. The germline CDR1 and CDR2 sequences are SNHLY and FYNNEI. This CDR3 region has 18 residues. V shed 3 bases, J shed 0 bases, and the junction held 10 bases outside the gene matches. CDR3 nucleotides: TGTGCCAGCAGTGAGTGGCAGGGGGATTGGGCAACTAATGAAAAACTGTTTTTT. Its translation is CASSEWQGDWATNEKLFF.

The chain combines TRBV30 with TRBJ2-1, with 7 bases identical to TRBD2. CDR3 length: 16 amino acids. Germline V gene data show CDR1 as GTSNPN and CDR2 as SVGIG (reference sequence). J gave up 4 bases and V 0 bases, and 9 bases lay outside the gene matches. The CDR3 is CAWSVTGLGYYNEQFF. CDR3 nucleotides: TGTGCCTGGAGTGTAACTGGACTAGGATATTACAATGAGCAGTTCTTC.

This chain connects TRBV5-1 to TRBJ1-1; D gene uncertain. Germline lookup yields CDR1 SGHRS and CDR2 YFSETQ. The V end lost 2 bases, the J end lost 2 bases, and 10 bases lay between the germline ends. CDR3 length: 14 amino acids. The CDR3 here is CASSFWEVNTEAFF. The CDR3 bases are TGCGCCAGCAGCTTCTGGGAAGTAAACACTGAAGCTTTCTTT.

V is TRBV16 and J is TRBJ2-7, with D hard to call. The CDR3 sequence is 11 residues long. Germline V gene lookup returns CDR1 KGHSY and CDR2 FQNENV. V lost 6 bases to trimming and J lost 6 bases, with 9 bases between them. CDR3 bases: TGTGCCAGCAGTCCCGCCTCCGAGCAGTACTTC. It encodes CASSPASEQYF.

The chain joins TRBV10-1 to TRBJ2-2, with D unclear. The germline gives CDR1 WNHNN, CDR2 SYGVQD (reference sequence). Trimming shortened V by 0 bases and J by 5 bases, and 16 bases separated the two germline ends. The CDR3 runs 17 residues. CDR3 residues: CASSESLSVYVTGELFF. The DNA for the CDR3 is TGCGCCAGCAGTGAGTCTCTCTCCGTTTACGTGACCGGGGAGCTGTTTTTT.

This rearrangement joins TRBV6-1 to TRBJ1-4; D gene uncertain. This CDR3 is 13 amino acids long. The V end lost 2 bases, the J end lost 4 bases, and 5 bases lay between the germline ends. Germline V gene lookup returns CDR1 MNHNS and CDR2 SASEGT. CDR3 region: CASSEWINEKLFF. In DNA form, the CDR3 reads TGTGCCAGCAGTGAATGGATTAATGAAAAACTGTTTTTT.

CDR3 DNA sequence: TGTGCCAGCAGCTTAGTTGGGGAAGGGCCCCAGCATTTT. This translates into CASSLVGEGPQHF. The chain couples TRBV11-2 to TRBJ1-5; D uncertain. Per germline, CDR1 SGHAT and CDR2 FQNNGV. The CDR3 contains 13 residues. V dropped 1 base and J dropped 9 bases, with 10 bases sitting between them.

The rearrangement uses TRBV5-1 and TRBJ2-1, with D unresolved. Trimming removed 0 bases from V and 7 bases from J, with 8 bases in between. There are 13 residues in the CDR3. Germline values: CDR1 SGHRS, CDR2 YFSETQ. CDR3 DNA sequence: TGCGCCAGCAGCTTGGCCCTGGGGAATGAGCAGTTCTTC. Its translation: CASSLALGNEQFF.

The chain couples TRBV10-3 to TRBJ2-1, with 11 bases aligning to TRBD2. The CDR3 is made up of 16 amino acids. V was pared by 6 bases and J by 4 bases, with 8 bases of the junction left unmatched. The germline V gene has CDR1 ENHRY and CDR2 SYGVKD. In DNA form, the CDR3 reads TGTGCCATCAGCTTCAATAGCGGGGGGGCGTACAATGAGCAGTTCTTC. Protein: CAISFNSGGAYNEQFF.

The chain has TRBV5-8 and TRBJ1-5; D remains ambiguous. CDR3 size: 15 residues. CDR1 and CDR2 from the germline V gene are SGHTS and YDEGEE. The ends were cut back, 1 base at V and 0 bases at J, with 8 bases in the middle. The CDR3 nucleotides read TGTGCCAGCAGCTTGTTGGTTATTAGCAATCAGCCCCAGCATTTT. Residues: CASSLLVISNQPQHF. The entire variable domain, with the rest obtained from reference TRBV5-8 and TRBJ1-5, is as follows: EAGVTQSPTHLIKTRGQQATLRCSPISGHTSVYWYQQALGLGLQFLLWYDEGEERNRGNFPPRFSGRQFPNYSSELNVNALELEDSALYLCASSLLVISNQPQHFGDGTRLSIL.

V usage is TRBV6-5 and J usage is TRBJ2-7; possible D gene TRBD1, 6 bases. The germline V gene encodes CDR1 MNHEY and CDR2 SVGAGI. This CDR3 has 13 amino acids. V dropped 1 base and J dropped 6 bases, with 10 bases sitting between them. The CDR3 protein is CASSYFRGGEQYF. Here the CDR3 DNA reads TGTGCCAGCAGTTACTTCAGAGGGGGCGAGCAGTACTTC.

V and J are TRBV27 and TRBJ1-4; maybe TRBD1 (6 bases). CDR1 is MNHEY, CDR2 SMNVEV, per germline (reference sequence). The V end was cut by 7 bases, the J end by 5 bases, with 23 bases between. The CDR3 sequence is 17 residues long. CDR3: CASKLGVGGLGNEKLFF. DNA for the CDR3: TGTGCCAGCAAACTAGGCGTCGGGGGGCTCGGGAATGAAAAACTGTTTTTT. The complete variable domain, with remaining parts taken from reference TRBV27 and TRBJ1-4, reads EAQVTQNPRYLITVTGKKLTVTCSQNMNHEYMSWYRQDPGLGLRQIYYSMNVEVTDKGDVPEGYKVSRKEKRNFPLILESPSPNQTSLYFCASKLGVGGLGNEKLFFGSGTQLSVL.

On this clone: Other DNA sequences in the sample encode the same CDR3. The chain recombines TRBV7-9 with TRBJ1-1; TRBD1 agrees at 8 bases. The germline gives CDR1 SEHNR, CDR2 FQNEAQ (reference sequence). Trimming took 4 bases from V and 1 from J; bases not matched to a gene: 2. The CDR3 is 14 amino acids. The CDR3 DNA reads TGTGCCAGCAGCTCCGGACAGGGGAACACTGAAGCTTTCTTT. Its protein is CASSSGQGNTEAFF.

The rearrangement uses TRBV6-5 and TRBJ1-5; no reliable D call. V dropped 5 bases and J dropped 1 base, with 9 bases sitting between them. This CDR3 spans 14 amino acids. Germline V CDR1 and CDR2: MNHEY, SVGAGI. CDR3 residues: CASSPRVSNQPQHF. CDR3 nucleotides: TGTGCCAGCAGTCCTAGGGTAAGCAATCAGCCCCAGCATTTT.

The genes are TRBV29-1 and TRBJ2-2; 7 bases agree with TRBD2. Germline CDR1 reads SQVTM; CDR2 reads ANQGSEA. The CDR3 is 12 residues long. CDR3 protein: CVGLANTGELFF. The DNA of the CDR3 is TGCGTTGGACTAGCGAACACCGGGGAGCTGTTTTTT.

The V call is TRBV29-1, the J call TRBJ2-7; tentatively, D is TRBD2 (6 bases). This CDR3 is 13 amino acids long. Trimming took off 5 bases at V and 1 base at J, with 12 bases between the two ends. Germline loops: CDR1 SQVTM, CDR2 ANQGSEA. CDR3 nucleotides: TGCAGCGTTTCCGGGACTGCATCCTACGAGCAGTACTTC. Translating gives CSVSGTASYEQYF.

This chain uses TRBV5-6 with TRBJ2-2, with 10 bases that match TRBD1. Germline trimming cut 4 bases from V and 7 bases from J; bases unmatched to any gene: 7. CDR3 length equals 15 residues. Germline CDR1 is SGHDT and CDR2 is YYEEEE. The DNA of the CDR3 is TGTGCCAGCAGCCTGGAGGGACAGGGGTACGGGGAGCTGTTTTTT. Translating gives CASSLEGQGYGELFF.

This clone was counted once. The CDR3 sequence is CATSRGGESNEQFF. CDR3 coding DNA: TGTGCCACCAGCAGGGGGGGCGAGTCCAATGAGCAGTTCTTC. The chain is built from TRBV15 and TRBJ2-1; D possibly uses TRBD1 or TRBD2 (6 bases each). CDR3 length: 14 residues. CDR1 is LNHNV and CDR2 is YYDKDF in the germline V gene (reference sequence). Deletions cut 3 bases from V and 6 bases from J, with 12 bases between.

The chain recombines TRBV6-5 with TRBJ2-1; D is undetermined. Germline V CDR1 and CDR2: MNHEY, SVGAGI. V lost 2 bases and J 2 bases, leaving 4 bases between the germline ends. The CDR3 is 13 residues long. Here the CDR3 DNA reads TGTGCCAGCAGTTACGCACCCTACAATGAGCAGTTCTTC. Translated, it gives CASSYAPYNEQFF.

The V call is TRBV4-3, the J call TRBJ1-1; D call uncertain. The germline V and J ends were trimmed by 4 bases and 2 bases, with 11 bases remaining between them. CDR3 size: 14 residues. Per the germline V gene, CDR1 is LGHNA and CDR2 is YSLEER. CDR3 nucleotides: TGCGCCAGCAGCCCGAACAGTCTAAACACTGAAGCTTTCTTT. It specifies CASSPNSLNTEAFF.

The rearrangement links TRBV5-6 to TRBJ1-2; possibly TRBD1 for D (5 bases). V lost 4 bases to trimming and J lost 4 bases, with 11 bases between them. Germline V gene lookup returns CDR1 SGHDT and CDR2 YYEEEE. The CDR3 is made up of 13 amino acids. The CDR3 is CASSLGVGYGYTF. The CDR3 DNA reads as TGTGCCAGCAGCCTAGGGGTTGGCTATGGCTACACCTTC.

The chain combines TRBV28 with TRBJ2-6, with D possibly TRBD2 on 5 matching bases. This CDR3 comprises 18 residues. V was pared by 5 bases and J by 2 bases, with 19 bases between. CDR1 is MDHEN and CDR2 is SYDVKM in the germline V gene. The CDR3 is CASSPSRLRLTGANVLTF. CDR3 coding DNA: TGTGCCAGCAGTCCTTCGCGACTACGCCTGACTGGGGCCAACGTCCTGACTTTC.

Note on this clone: A read error may explain this, as a much larger clone is one base away. Other DNA sequences in this specimen translate into the identical CDR3. The gene calls are TRBV30 and TRBJ1-1; possibly TRBD1 for D (5 bases). The germline gives CDR1 GTSNPN, CDR2 SVGIG (reference sequence). The ends were cut back, 3 bases at V and 7 bases at J, with 9 bases in the middle. The CDR3 extends over 11 amino acids. CDR3 nucleotides: TGTGCCTGGAGCCTAGACAGTGAAGCTTTCTTT. It specifies CAWSLDSEAFF.

The chain is built from TRBV27 and TRBJ2-1; 7 positions agree with TRBD2. The CDR3 covers 15 residues. The junction had 6 bases not matched to a gene; V was cut back by 3 bases and J by 4 bases. Germline CDR1 MNHEY, CDR2 SMNVEV (reference sequence). CDR3 coding DNA: TGTGCCAGCAGTTTTGTAACTAGCGCTTACAATGAGCAGTTCTTC. It specifies CASSFVTSAYNEQFF.

As concerns this clone: At one boundary the junction diverges from the germline segment, which might be a read error. The chain combines TRBV5-6 with TRBJ2-2; possible D gene TRBD2, 5 bases. The germline V gene has CDR1 SGHDT and CDR2 YYEEEE. CDR3 length: 15 amino acids. CDR3 loop: CASSPEDFPTGELFF. DNA of the CDR3: TGTGCCAGCAGCCCGGAGGACTTTCCAACCGGGGAGCTGTTCTTT.

This chain uses TRBV25-1 with TRBJ1-6, with a tentative D call TRBD1 (6 bases). The CDR3 consists of 17 residues. Germline assignment: CDR1 MGHDK and CDR2 SYGVNS. V was trimmed by 1 base and J by 8 bases, leaving 18 bases between them. The CDR3 here is CASSEWGGPREYSPLHF. The CDR3 DNA sequence: TGTGCCAGCAGTGAATGGGGGGGCCCGCGCGAGTATTCACCCCTCCACTTT.

This chain links TRBV14 with TRBJ2-3; no firm D call. This CDR3 has 19 amino acids. Per germline, CDR1 SGHDN and CDR2 FVKESK. The germline V and J ends were trimmed by 0 bases and 6 bases, with 25 bases remaining between them. In DNA form, the CDR3 reads TGTGCCAGCAGCCAAGAAAGGATTGGGATTCCACTTTCGGGCGATACGCAGTATTTT. It translates to CASSQERIGIPLSGDTQYF.